This T cell receptor (beta chain) was captured in a study of cytomegalovirus exposure and HLA in healthy donors. Points from the study as a whole: The authors excluded some V segments, including TRBV6-2 and TRBV6-3, as indistinguishable. A link between a missense DCLRE1C variant and TCR beta V- and J-gene trimming emerged from a later analysis.

Researchers ran the PCR with 60 Vbeta and 13 Jbeta primers. Clones were sequenced by immunoSEQ multiplex PCR, and TCRdb holds only the in-frame ones, with some missing. This table holds about 140,000 clones, 60% to 80% found once. The V end was cut by 5 bases, the J end by 7 bases, with 12 bases between. The CDR3 has 13 residues. CDR1 is MNHEY and CDR2 is SVGAGI in the germline V gene. This clone was counted between two and nine times. Its antigen is still unknown. The sample consisted of PBMCs. This receptor was identified in a man in his forties in good health and CMV-seronegative. This chain links TRBV6-5 with TRBJ1-5, with D possibly TRBD1 on 5 matching bases. This CDR3 is CASSRGTEQPQHF. In DNA, the CDR3 is TGTGCCAGCAGTCGGGGGACTGAACAGCCCCAGCATTTT.